The T cell receptor (beta chain) under discussion was sequenced for a study of cytomegalovirus exposure and HLA in healthy donors. Researchers ran the PCR with 60 Vbeta and 13 Jbeta primers. The data were produced by immunoSEQ multiplex PCR, yet TCRdb's version contains in-frame clones alone and is incomplete. The data show 150,000 or so clones, 81% seen once. With regard to this clone: The target antigen is unknown.

The CDR3 covers 15 residues. Germline values: CDR1 GTSNPN, CDR2 SVGIG (reference sequence). The V and J ends lost 0 bases and 6 bases respectively, with 15 bases between them. General study points: Analyzed later, most CMV-associated TCR beta chains appeared HLA-restricted. The study labeled 164 TCR beta chains cytomegalovirus-associated.

This sequence originates from a man aged 50 or older in good health and CMV-seropositive. The chain joins TRBV30 to TRBJ2-1, with D possibly being TRBD2 (6 bases). The sample consisted of PBMCs. The CDR3 sequence is CAWSVTLLGGNEQFF. CDR3 DNA: TGTGCCTGGAGTGTAACCCTCCTGGGGGGCAATGAGCAGTTCTTC.